The 20 T cell receptor beta chains below all came from one sample that was sequenced in a study of T cell clones after liver transplantation. Method: immunoSEQ multiplex PCR; TCRdb's copy keeps in-frame clones and lacks some. The sample contains about 74,000 clones, 80% of which appear only once. The specimen comprised CD4+ T cells from blood, sampled before liver transplant. The receptors here all came from a human donor who received a liver transplant.

This clone turned up a few times. The rearrangement links TRBV9 to TRBJ1-4, with 11 bases aligning to TRBD1. With V trimmed by 0 bases and J by 0 bases, 1 base remained unmatched. Germline-derived CDR1 and CDR2 are SGDLS and YYNGEE. The CDR3 consists of 17 residues. The CDR3 DNA follows: TGTGCCAGCAGCGTAGGGACAGGGGGCTCAACTAATGAAAAACTGTTTTTT. Its protein product is CASSVGTGGSTNEKLFF.

This clone occurred once. The V gene is TRBV28, the J gene TRBJ1-5, with D tentatively TRBD1 (6 bases). Germline CDR1 reads MDHEN; CDR2 reads SYDVKM. CDR3 length: 17 residues. Trimming pared 7 bases from V and 5 bases from J, leaving 24 bases between. In DNA form, the CDR3 reads TGTGCCAGCAACCCCCTACGGGGGCTCTCGGTTCATCAGCCCCAGCATTTT. Encoded protein: CASNPLRGLSVHQPQHF.

The chain is built from TRBV2 and TRBJ1-3; no reliable D call. CDR3 length equals 14 residues. Germline values: CDR1 SNHLY, CDR2 FYNNEI. Trimming took off 4 bases at V and 4 bases at J, with 11 bases between the two ends. CDR3 bases: TGTGCCAGCAGTGTTGGGGAGACGGGAAACACCATATATTTT. This sequence encodes CASSVGETGNTIYF.

V and J are TRBV28 and TRBJ2-3; TRBD2 might be the D (5 bases). The V end was cut by 6 bases, the J end by 0 bases, with 13 bases between. The CDR3 contains 15 residues. The V gene's germline CDR1 is MDHEN and CDR2 SYDVKM. In DNA, the CDR3 is TGTGCCAGCAGCCACCTGGCGGGTAGCACAGATACGCAGTATTTT. It yields the protein CASSHLAGSTDTQYF.

This clone showed up just once. The rearrangement joins TRBV5-1 to TRBJ1-2; D unresolved. V was trimmed by 4 bases and J by 8 bases, leaving 30 bases between them. Germline values: CDR1 SGHRS, CDR2 YFSETQ. This CDR3 region has 18 residues. This CDR3 is CASSLNDNSRRLGKGYTF. For the CDR3, the DNA is TGCGCCAGCAGCCTCAATGACAATTCACGGAGATTGGGGAAAGGCTACACCTTC.

The chain uses TRBV19 and TRBJ2-7; 7 bases are a match to TRBD1. Germline CDR1 reads LNHDA; CDR2 reads SQIVND (reference sequence). The J segment lost 3 bases and the V segment lost 5 bases, leaving 4 bases of the junction unmatched. There are 13 residues in the CDR3. This CDR3 reads CASSRDSRYEQYF. As DNA, the CDR3 is TGTGCCAGTAGTCGGGACAGCCGCTACGAGCAGTACTTC.

J is TRBJ1-2 and V is TRBV28, with D maybe TRBD1 (5 bases). The CDR3 extends over 16 amino acids. V lost 1 base, J lost 8 bases, and 20 bases lay in between. Germline V gives CDR1 MDHEN, CDR2 SYDVKM. This CDR3 is CASSLFSGRARLGYTF. CDR3 nucleotides: TGTGCCAGCAGTTTATTCTCCGGCAGGGCTCGTCTAGGCTACACCTTC.

The DNA of the CDR3 is TGTGCCAGCAGTGATCCGGGGATAACTACCTACGAGCAGTACTTC. Residues: CASSDPGITTYEQYF. This chain joins TRBV6-1 and TRBJ2-7; the D gene is possibly TRBD2 (5 bases). CDR1 MNHNS and CDR2 SASEGT come from the germline V gene. The CDR3 length is 15 residues. The V gene lost 3 bases and the J gene lost 2 bases, with 14 bases spanning the gap.

This clone appeared a single time. The V gene is TRBV7-2, the J gene TRBJ2-1, with 8 bases aligning to TRBD2. The junction had 8 bases not matched to a gene; V was cut back by 10 bases and J by 0 bases. The V gene's germline CDR1 is SGHTA and CDR2 FQGNSA. The CDR3 extends over 15 amino acids. CDR3 sequence: CANSRSGGSYNEQFF. As DNA, the CDR3 is TGTGCCAACTCGCGCAGCGGGGGCTCCTACAATGAGCAGTTCTTC.

The chain is built from TRBV5-8 and TRBJ1-2, with 7 positions matching TRBD1. Trimming at V came to 4 bases and at J to 4 bases, leaving 10 bases not matched to a gene. Looked up from germline, CDR1 is SGHTS and CDR2 is YDEGEE. This CDR3 contains 15 residues. CDR3 region: CASSVSLGGPYGYTF. CDR3 DNA sequence: TGTGCCAGCAGCGTATCACTAGGGGGCCCCTATGGCTACACCTTC.

This clone was observed a single time. The J gene is TRBJ2-2, the V gene TRBV7-2; the D gene is possibly TRBD2 (6 bases). The CDR3 is 14 residues long. V lost 1 base and J 6 bases, leaving 9 bases between the germline ends. Germline lookup yields CDR1 SGHTA and CDR2 FQGNSA. The CDR3 protein is CASSLGGEAGELFF. DNA of the CDR3: TGTGCCAGCAGCTTAGGTGGGGAGGCCGGGGAGCTGTTTTTT.

The rearrangement joins TRBV27 to TRBJ2-7, with 14 positions matching TRBD2. This CDR3 comprises 15 residues. CDR1 is MNHEY, CDR2 SMNVEV, per germline (reference sequence). Trimming at V came to 4 bases and at J to 5 bases, leaving 4 bases not matched to a gene. The DNA of the CDR3 is TGTGCCAGCAGTTCCTCGGGACTAGCGGGAGACGAGCAGTACTTC. Its protein product is CASSSSGLAGDEQYF.

This chain joins TRBV28 and TRBJ1-5; 7 bases align to TRBD1. Trimming took 3 bases from V and 6 from J; bases not matched to a gene: 8. The CDR3 extends over 15 amino acids. Germline V gene sequence: CDR1 MDHEN, CDR2 SYDVKM. The CDR3 sequence: CASSLGGGRGQPQHF. CDR3 sequence (DNA): TGTGCCAGCAGTTTGGGAGGGGGCCGAGGTCAGCCCCAGCATTTT.

This chain links TRBV7-9 with TRBJ2-3, with unresolved D. V gave up 0 bases and J gave up 1 base, with 5 bases separating them. Germline CDR1 SEHNR, CDR2 FQNEAQ (reference sequence). CDR3 length: 14 amino acids. The CDR3 spells CASSLAVRTDTQYF. CDR3 DNA sequence: TGTGCCAGCAGCTTAGCGGTCCGCACAGATACGCAGTATTTT.

The chain couples TRBV19 to TRBJ2-7, with 7 bases identical to TRBD1. V was pared by 5 bases and J by 0 bases, with 10 bases of the junction left unmatched. The CDR3 has 16 residues. Germline V gene data show CDR1 as LNHDA and CDR2 as SQIVND (reference sequence). CDR3: CASSDRRQGNSYEQYF. As DNA, the CDR3 is TGTGCCAGTAGTGACCGGAGACAGGGAAACTCCTACGAGCAGTACTTC.

The CDR3: CSVEKETQYF. CDR3 coding DNA: TGCAGCGTTGAAAAAGAGACCCAGTACTTC. J is TRBJ2-5 and V is TRBV29-1, with unresolved D. Germline V gene sequence: CDR1 SQVTM, CDR2 ANQGSEA. Trimming took 2 bases from V and 3 from J, leaving 1 base between them. The CDR3 extends over 10 amino acids.

This chain uses TRBV29-1 with TRBJ2-3; 8 bases line up with TRBD2. Unmatched junction bases numbered 4, after V lost 7 bases and J lost 1 base. This CDR3 comprises 13 residues. Germline CDR1 reads SQVTM; CDR2 reads ANQGSEA. For the CDR3, the DNA is TGCAGCGACCTACTAGCGGGCACAGATACGCAGTATTTT. It is translated as CSDLLAGTDTQYF.

This clone was observed once. This sequence joins TRBV6-1 and TRBJ1-2; D gene uncertain. The CDR3 totals 17 residues. Germline values: CDR1 MNHNS, CDR2 SASEGT. The ends were cut back, 1 base at V and 2 bases at J, with 17 bases in the middle. The CDR3 DNA reads as TGTGCCAGCAGTGAAGAAGGGAGACACCCCACCAACTATGGCTACACCTTC. It codes for CASSEEGRHPTNYGYTF.

This sequence joins TRBV5-1 and TRBJ2-3; D is possibly TRBD2 (5 bases). Germline V gives CDR1 SGHRS, CDR2 YFSETQ. The CDR3 length is 14 residues. V lost 2 bases and J 2 bases, leaving 9 bases between the germline ends. CDR3 nucleotide sequence: TGCGCCAGCAGCTTAGCGGCGACCACAGATACGCAGTATTTT. Translating it yields CASSLAATTDTQYF.

The chain employs TRBV2 and TRBJ2-2; a weak D match, TRBD2 (6 bases). Germline V lookup: CDR1 SNHLY, CDR2 FYNNEI. V was clipped by 7 bases and J by 0 bases, with 9 bases between them. The CDR3 length is 14 residues. The CDR3 region has the DNA TGTGCCAGCAAGGAGGGAACGAACACCGGGGAGCTGTTTTTT. This encodes CASKEGTNTGELFF.